This T cell receptor (beta chain) was recorded in a study of shared clonotypes between healthy human individuals. The study's findings and limits: Shared clonotypes: approximately 5.3% naive CD4, about 3.5% naive CD8, 2.3% memory CD4, approximately 0.4% memory CD8.

Losses at the gene ends were 5 bases for V and 3 bases for J; bases not matched to a gene: 8. Germline assignment: CDR1 KGHSY and CDR2 FQNENV. There are 16 residues in the CDR3. Of note for this clone: Its antigen remains unidentified.

The assay was immunoSEQ multiplex PCR, and TCRdb's table has in-frame clones only and misses some. Altogether some 2.4 million clones are present, roughly 93% being singletons, with the ten largest covering about 0.39%. The V call is TRBV16, the J call TRBJ2-1; 9 nucleotides line up with TRBD1. The TCR comes from a man younger than 35 in good health. Some clones in this sample may be carry-over from other donors' samples. The sample was naive CD4+ T cells from PBMCs. The subset here: CD45RA+ positively selected. CDR3 coding DNA: TGTGCCAGCAGCGAAAACCGGGGACAGGGCTACAATGAGCAGTTCTTC. Encoded protein: CASSENRGQGYNEQFF.